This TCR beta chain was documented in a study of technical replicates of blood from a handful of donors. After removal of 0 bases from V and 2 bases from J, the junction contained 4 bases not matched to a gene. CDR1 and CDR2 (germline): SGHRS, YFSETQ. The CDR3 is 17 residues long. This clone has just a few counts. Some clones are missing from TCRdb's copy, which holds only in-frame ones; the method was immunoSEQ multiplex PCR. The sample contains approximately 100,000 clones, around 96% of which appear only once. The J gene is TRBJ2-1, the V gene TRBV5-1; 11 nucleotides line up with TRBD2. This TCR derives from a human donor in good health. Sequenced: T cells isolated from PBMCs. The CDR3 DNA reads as TGCGCCAGCAGCTTGGGACTAGCGGGATCGACCTACAATGAGCAGTTCTTC. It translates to CASSLGLAGSTYNEQFF.